This T cell receptor beta chain comes out of a study of T cells after yellow fever vaccination. Background on the study: Preparation used SMART-Seq v4 Ultra Low Input for the low-cell-number fractions. Broader study findings: FACS-sorted repertoires could harbor abundant contaminating bulk-population clonotypes. Compared with primary, the secondary response was weaker and peaked at day 5, not 15.

In germline, CDR1 is SGHTA, CDR2 FQGTGA. This CDR3 is 13 amino acids long. Trimming pared 2 bases from V and 5 bases from J, leaving 7 bases between. A process of 5'RACE template switching, which added a universal primer site and UMIs, was used to make TCR cDNA. Using its own MiXCR run on the 5' RACE reads, TCRdb lists one record per CDR3 protein. Among just under 600,000 distinct CDR3 sequences, about 13% were seen once, and the ten largest hold 11% to 15%. Details on this clonotype: Its antigen remains unidentified.

The chain links TRBV7-3 to TRBJ2-1; no reliable D call. This sequence originates from a young man who received the YFV17D yellow fever vaccine. Sequencing used PBMCs, obtained on the day of the yellow fever booster vaccination. CDR3 bases: TGTGCCAGCAGCTTAGTCACAGACAATGAGCAGTTCTTC. Translation: CASSLVTDNEQFF.